These 27 T cell receptor beta chains came from one sample sequenced in a study of T cell responses to AZD1222 COVID-19 vaccine. Some clones are missing from TCRdb's copy, which holds only in-frame ones; the method was immunoSEQ multiplex PCR. The sample includes tens of thousands of clones, 85% of them seen just once. The sequencing used peripheral blood, collected on day 0 of AZD1222 vaccination. All receptors derive from an adult in good health.

This chain connects TRBV30 to TRBJ1-4; D call uncertain. The CDR3 contains 12 residues. The germline V gene has CDR1 GTSNPN and CDR2 SVGIG (reference sequence). The V end was cut by 2 bases, the J end by 6 bases, with 7 bases between. The CDR3 region is CAWSRVDEKLFF. CDR3 DNA: TGTGCCTGGAGTAGGGTAGATGAAAAACTGTTTTTT.

The J gene is TRBJ1-2, the V gene TRBV6-4; 7 nucleotides line up with TRBD1. This CDR3 has 13 amino acids. Germline CDR1 MRHNA, CDR2 SNTAGT. The V segment lost 6 bases and the J segment 6 bases; nucleotides outside the gene matches: 7. DNA of the CDR3: TGTGCCAGCAGCCGGGAAGGGGGCAATGGCTACACCTTC. Amino acids: CASSREGGNGYTF.

This clone is a singleton in its sample. V gene TRBV7-2 combines with J gene TRBJ2-5; no reliable D call. CDR3 size: 13 residues. With 1 base removed from V and 2 bases from J, the gap between germline ends came to 5 bases. CDR1 is SGHTA and CDR2 is FQGNSA in the germline V gene. The CDR3 region is CASSLVSQETQYF. CDR3 DNA: TGTGCCAGCAGCTTAGTTAGTCAAGAGACCCAGTACTTC.

The chain links TRBV19 to TRBJ1-1; a possible D gene is TRBD1 (5 bases). Germline V gene data show CDR1 as LNHDA and CDR2 as SQIVND (reference sequence). Deletions cut 7 bases from V and 0 bases from J, with 18 bases between. This CDR3 contains 16 residues. The CDR3 is CASTLGTFVMNTEAFF. CDR3 nucleotides: TGTGCCAGTACCCTAGGGACGTTCGTTATGAACACTGAAGCTTTCTTT. Full variable domain (remainder filled in from reference TRBV19 and TRBJ1-1): DGGITQSPKYLFRKEGQNVTLSCEQNLNHDAMYWYRQDPGQGLRLIYYSQIVNDFQKGDIAEGYSVSREKKESFPLTVTSAQKNPTAFYLCASTLGTFVMNTEAFFGQGTRLTVV.

This chain uses TRBV5-4 with TRBJ2-7; TRBD1 agrees at 10 bases. The CDR3 is 13 residues long. The ends lost 3 bases at V and 7 bases at J; junction bases unmatched: 4. Per the germline V gene, CDR1 is SGHNT and CDR2 is YYREEE (reference sequence). Here the CDR3 reads CASSSPGQGEQYF. CDR3 coding DNA: TGTGCCAGCAGCTCTCCGGGACAGGGGGAGCAGTACTTC.

The chain has TRBV7-3 and TRBJ1-4, with D hard to call. CDR3 length equals 14 residues. The ends were cut back, 0 bases at V and 6 bases at J, with 8 bases in the middle. CDR1 and CDR2 from the germline V gene are SGHTA and FQGTGA. CDR3 loop: CASSLTRGDEKLFF. In DNA, the CDR3 is TGTGCCAGCAGCTTAACCCGGGGTGATGAAAAACTGTTTTTT.

This sequence joins TRBV7-3 and TRBJ1-2; D remains ambiguous. Deletions cut 3 bases from V and 6 bases from J, with 11 bases between. The V gene's germline CDR1 is SGHTA and CDR2 FQGTGA. The CDR3 spans 13 residues. The CDR3 spells CASSLGPQDGYTF. The CDR3 coding sequence is TGTGCCAGCAGCTTGGGCCCCCAGGATGGCTACACCTTC.

This chain connects TRBV6-5 to TRBJ1-3; D is perhaps TRBD1 (6 bases). The V end lost 6 bases, the J end lost 0 bases, and 12 bases lay between the germline ends. The CDR3 consists of 15 residues. The germline V gene encodes CDR1 MNHEY and CDR2 SVGAGI. DNA for the CDR3: TGTGCCAGCAGCCCAGGGGACAACTCTGGAAACACCATATATTTT. Protein product: CASSPGDNSGNTIYF.

The chain recombines TRBV6-5 with TRBJ2-5, with D uncertain. This CDR3 spans 15 amino acids. CDR1 is MNHEY, CDR2 SVGAGI, per germline. Deletions cut 8 bases from V and 5 bases from J, with 21 bases between. The CDR3 loop is CASRDQTTKSETQYF. The CDR3 DNA reads TGTGCCAGCCGAGATCAGACCACTAAATCGGAGACCCAGTACTTC.

CDR3 protein: CASSPVNEAFF. The CDR3 DNA reads TGTGCCAGCAGCCCCGTGAACGAAGCTTTCTTT. The chain joins TRBV7-9 to TRBJ1-1, with D unresolved. The germline V gene has CDR1 SEHNR and CDR2 FQNEAQ (reference sequence). The CDR3 totals 11 residues. V lost 5 bases and J 8 bases, leaving 9 bases between the germline ends.

J is TRBJ2-7 and V is TRBV3-1 (or the pseudogene TRBV3-2); 10 bases fit TRBD2. The germline V gene encodes CDR1 LGHDT and CDR2 YNNKEL (reference sequence). J lost 2 bases, V lost 4 bases, and 5 bases had no gene match. CDR3 length: 15 residues. The CDR3 region has the DNA TGTGCCAGCAGCCGAACAGGACTAGCGGCCTACGAGCAGTACTTC. Protein: CASSRTGLAAYEQYF.

The rearrangement links TRBV18 to TRBJ1-2; D not resolved. Germline V gene sequence: CDR1 KGHSH, CDR2 LQKENI. This CDR3 region has 13 residues. Trimming took 2 bases from V and 0 from J, leaving 4 bases between them. DNA for the CDR3: TGTGCCAGCTCACCAACAGCTAACTATGGCTACACCTTC. This sequence encodes CASSPTANYGYTF. The full variable domain, in which reference TRBV18 and TRBJ1-2 provide the parts outside the CDR3, is NAGVMQNPRHLVRRRGQEARLRCSPMKGHSHVYWYRQLPEEGLKFMVYLQKENIIDESGMPKERFSAEFPKEGPSILRIQQVVRGDSAAYFCASSPTANYGYTFGSGTRLTVV.

The chain recombines TRBV5-1 with TRBJ2-3, with D unresolved. The CDR3 is made up of 12 amino acids. V shed 4 bases and J shed 10 bases, with 13 bases lying between them. CDR1 and CDR2 (germline): SGHRS, YFSETQ. CDR3 nucleotides: TGCGCCAGCAGCAACCCCCCAGCCGCGCAGTATTTT. This sequence encodes CASSNPPAAQYF.

The genes are TRBV29-1 and TRBJ2-5; 7 bases agree with TRBD1. The CDR3 has 15 residues. The germline V gene encodes CDR1 SQVTM and CDR2 ANQGSEA. V lost 5 bases and J lost 2; bases outside the gene matches: 11. Here the CDR3 reads CSVRTWTGPQETQYF. CDR3 nucleotide sequence: TGCAGCGTTCGAACCTGGACAGGCCCGCAAGAGACCCAGTACTTC.

The chain combines TRBV27 with TRBJ2-5; tentatively, D is TRBD2 (5 bases). V was shortened by 2 bases and J by 6 bases, with 7 bases between the two germline ends. Germline loops: CDR1 MNHEY, CDR2 SMNVEV (reference sequence). This CDR3 is built from 12 residues. Here the CDR3 reads CASSLPGKTQYF. As DNA, the CDR3 is TGTGCCAGCAGTTTACCGGGGAAGACCCAGTACTTC.

The chain combines TRBV5-1 with TRBJ2-3, with 11 bases fitting TRBD1. The CDR3 loop spans 13 amino acids. Losses at the gene ends were 6 bases for V and 4 bases for J; bases not matched to a gene: 1. Germline CDR1 is SGHRS and CDR2 is YFSETQ. The CDR3 loop is CASKGQGADTQYF. The CDR3 DNA reads as TGCGCCAGCAAGGGACAGGGGGCAGATACGCAGTATTTT. Looking up the rest from reference TRBV5-1 and TRBJ2-3 gives the full variable domain: KAGVTQTPRYLIKTRGQQVTLSCSPISGHRSVSWYQQTPGQGLQFLFEYFSETQRNKGNFPGRFSGRQFSNSRSEMNVSTLELGDSALYLCASKGQGADTQYFGPGTRLTVL.

This clone showed up just once. The identical CDR3 is also encoded by other nucleotide sequences in the sample. The V call is TRBV3-1 (or the pseudogene TRBV3-2), the J call TRBJ2-2; a weak D match, TRBD2 (5 bases). CDR3 length: 12 residues. Germline-derived CDR1 and CDR2 are LGHDT and YNNKEL (reference sequence). V lost 3 bases, J lost 7 bases, and 6 bases lay in between. CDR3 in DNA: TGTGCCAGCAGCCAGGGGAGCGGGGAGCTGTTTTTT. Translation: CASSQGSGELFF.

The chain employs TRBV6-5 and TRBJ2-1; 9 bases align to TRBD2. Germline CDR1 is MNHEY and CDR2 is SVGAGI. V lost 5 bases and J lost 7; bases outside the gene matches: 9. The CDR3 runs to 15 residues. This chain's CDR3 is CASSRGGLASNEQFF. The DNA for the CDR3 is TGTGCCAGCAGTAGGGGGGGACTAGCCAGTAATGAGCAGTTCTTC.

This clone was found once. The CDR3 sequence is CASSQTYDRRKEQYF. The CDR3 bases are TGTGCCAGCAGCCAAACCTACGACAGGAGGAAAGAGCAGTACTTC. The chain uses TRBV4-2 and TRBJ2-7; tentative D call: TRBD1 (6 bases). The CDR3 is made up of 15 amino acids. Trimming removed 2 bases from V and 7 bases from J, with 18 bases in between. Germline CDR1 is LGHNA and CDR2 is YNFKEQ.

The chain carries TRBV4-1 and TRBJ2-2; weak D call: TRBD2 (6 bases). V was shortened by 4 bases and J by 5 bases, with 8 bases between the two germline ends. This CDR3 is 13 amino acids long. Germline V gene lookup returns CDR1 MGHRA and CDR2 YSYEKL. The CDR3 region has the DNA TGCGCCAGCAGCCTGGGGAGGACCGGGGAGCTGTTTTTT. This encodes CASSLGRTGELFF.

The DNA for the CDR3 is TGTGCCAGCAGTTCACCCGGGACAGGGGCGGATGGCTACACCTTC. This translates into CASSSPGTGADGYTF. This chain links TRBV27 with TRBJ1-2; 10 nucleotides match TRBD1. From germline, CDR1 is MNHEY and CDR2 SMNVEV (reference sequence). This CDR3 region has 15 residues. V dropped 4 bases and J dropped 6; count of bases not matched to a gene: 8.

The CDR3 region is CASSWGLAAQYF. The CDR3 nucleotides read TGTGCCAGCAGCTGGGGACTAGCGGCGCAGTATTTT. This sequence joins TRBV7-8 and TRBJ2-3; 11 bases agree with TRBD2. CDR1 is SGHVS, CDR2 FQNEAQ, per germline. The CDR3 spans 12 residues. J gave up 10 bases and V 4 bases, and 1 base lay outside the gene matches. Filled out from reference TRBV7-8 and TRBJ2-3, the complete variable domain reads GAGVSQSPRYKVAKRGQDVALRCDPISGHVSLFWYQQALGQGPEFLTYFQNEAQLDKSGLPSDRFFAERPEGSVSTLKIQRTQQEDSAVYLCASSWGLAAQYFGPGTRLTVL.

CDR3 residues: CASSARAGANVLTF. In nucleotides, the CDR3 is TGTGCCAGCAGCGCCAGGGCCGGGGCCAACGTCCTGACTTTC. This chain joins TRBV6-5 and TRBJ2-6; maybe TRBD1 (5 bases). Trimming left V 6 bases short and J 4 bases short, with 10 bases between. Germline lookup yields CDR1 MNHEY and CDR2 SVGAGI. The CDR3 has 14 amino acids.

The CDR3 region is CASSGGTGYGGYTF. CDR3 nucleotides: TGCGCCAGCAGCGGCGGGACAGGGTACGGTGGCTACACCTTC. This rearrangement joins TRBV5-1 to TRBJ1-2; 9 nucleotides line up with TRBD1. This CDR3 region has 14 residues. CDR1 and CDR2 from the germline V gene are SGHRS and YFSETQ. J gave up 7 bases and V 4 bases, and 8 bases lay outside the gene matches.

The chain links TRBV6-7 to TRBJ1-5; tentatively, D is TRBD1 (5 bases). TRBV6-7 is an ORF; its function is uncertain. The V gene lost 2 bases and the J gene lost 0 bases, with 17 bases spanning the gap. This CDR3 comprises 18 residues. CDR3 protein: CASSYRSGWGNSNQPQHF. The CDR3 DNA reads TGTGCCAGCAGTTACAGGTCAGGGTGGGGTAATAGCAATCAGCCCCAGCATTTT.

The rearrangement uses TRBV4-1 and TRBJ2-5; D is perhaps TRBD2 (6 bases). The CDR3 runs to 16 residues. Trimming removed 2 bases at V and 5 bases at J, with 18 bases between. CDR1 MGHRA and CDR2 YSYEKL come from the germline V gene. The CDR3 reads CASSQPGTGNMETQYF. CDR3 nucleotide sequence: TGCGCCAGCAGCCAACCCGGGACTGGGAATATGGAGACCCAGTACTTC.

The chain recombines TRBV7-9 with TRBJ2-7; D gene ambiguous. Trimming took off 3 bases at V and 2 bases at J, with 5 bases between the two ends. The germline CDR1 and CDR2 sequences are SEHNR and FQNEAQ (reference sequence). The CDR3 extends over 12 amino acids. This CDR3 is CASSLGTYEQYF. In DNA form, the CDR3 reads TGTGCCAGCAGCTTGGGGACCTACGAGCAGTACTTC.